This TCR beta chain was recorded in a study of T-cell reconstitution after alpha-beta-depleted transplantation in children. Study results and limitations: TCRbeta diversity was high at day 60 in some patients (a result of surviving recipient T cells and thymic progenitors).

The CDR3 length is 16 residues. Per the germline V gene, CDR1 is SGHRS and CDR2 is YFSETQ. J lost 7 bases, V lost 4 bases, and 11 bases had no gene match. The table lists this clonotype with many counts. Its target is not known. Preparing the TCRbeta library involved the use of unique molecular identifiers. In TCRdb, the PCR reads were re-called with MiXCR into one record per CDR3 protein. Here the sample spans fewer than 250,000 distinct CDR3 sequences, around 7.5% being singletons. The receptor was derived from a male patient younger than 18 who had a stem cell transplant for acute lymphoblastic leukemia, so the T cells may come from the graft donor. The V gene is TRBV5-1, the J gene TRBJ2-2; 9 bases line up with TRBD1. The source material was PBMCs, mostly from graft donor cells, sampled 180 days after TCRalphabeta/CD19-depleted stem cell transplant. The CDR3 region is CASSPGTGLANGELFF. In DNA form, the CDR3 reads TGCGCCAGCAGCCCTGGGACAGGGCTCGCCAACGGGGAGCTGTTTTTT.